These 7 T cell receptor beta chains originate from one sample sequenced in a study of T cell responses to AZD1222 COVID-19 vaccine. Method: immunoSEQ multiplex PCR; TCRdb's copy keeps in-frame clones and lacks some. The profile shows 90,000 to 130,000 clones, roughly 92% of them singletons. The source material was peripheral blood, sampled on day 0 of AZD1222 vaccination. The source of these receptors is an adult in good health.

This clone has only a few counts. The chain has TRBV21-1 and TRBJ1-2. TRBV21-1 is recorded as a pseudogene. This CDR3 has 15 amino acids. The CDR3 DNA follows: TGTGCCAGCAGCAAAGCGCCGGGGACCCCTACTGGCTACACCTTC. Protein: CASSKAPGTPTGYTF.

The V and J genes are TRBV7-3 and TRBJ1-1; the match to TRBD1 covers 9 bases. The CDR3 runs 13 residues. The trim removed 6 bases at V and 6 bases at J, leaving 5 bases unmatched. Germline loops: CDR1 SGHTA, CDR2 FQGTGA. The CDR3 spells CASSSRTGAEAFF. For the CDR3, the DNA is TGTGCCAGCAGTTCCAGGACAGGGGCTGAAGCTTTCTTT.

This clone was seen just once. The rearrangement joins TRBV27 to TRBJ1-2; no clear D gene. This CDR3 has 13 amino acids. Germline CDR1 is MNHEY and CDR2 is SMNVEV (reference sequence). With 3 bases removed from V and 0 bases from J, the gap between germline ends came to 5 bases. CDR3 region: CASSFDANYGYTF. CDR3 nucleotides: TGTGCCAGCAGTTTTGACGCTAACTATGGCTACACCTTC.

This rearrangement joins TRBV3-1 (or the pseudogene TRBV3-2) to TRBJ1-3; TRBD1 aligns across 7 bases. The V gene's germline CDR1 is LGHDT and CDR2 YNNKEL (reference sequence). Trimming took 5 bases from V and 0 from J; bases not matched to a gene: 7. The CDR3 is made up of 16 amino acids. The CDR3 loop reads CASSSQGPVSGNTIYF. In DNA form, the CDR3 reads TGTGCCAGCAGCTCACAGGGGCCTGTCTCTGGAAACACCATATATTTT.

This rearrangement joins TRBV3-1 (or the pseudogene TRBV3-2) to TRBJ2-7, with D possibly called TRBD1 or TRBD2 (5 bases each). Germline assignment: CDR1 LGHDT and CDR2 YNNKEL (reference sequence). Trimming removed 3 bases at V and 0 bases at J, with 18 bases between. This CDR3 has 17 amino acids. CDR3 DNA sequence: TGTGCCAGCAGCCAGGACGGGGCGGGCCCCGACTCCTACGAGCAGTACTTC. Its translation is CASSQDGAGPDSYEQYF.

The genes are TRBV24-1 and TRBJ2-6, with 9 bases lining up with TRBD1. Germline V gene sequence: CDR1 KGHDR, CDR2 SFDVKD. The CDR3 extends over 18 amino acids. V was pared by 2 bases and J by 0 bases, with 4 bases of the junction left unmatched. Here the CDR3 reads CATSDSGTGLSGANVLTF. CDR3 DNA: TGTGCCACCAGTGATTCCGGGACAGGGCTCTCTGGGGCCAACGTCCTGACTTTC.

The chain couples TRBV5-1 to TRBJ1-4; D may be TRBD1 (6 bases). This CDR3 region has 15 residues. In germline, CDR1 is SGHRS, CDR2 YFSETQ. V lost 9 bases and J lost 2, with 17 bases in between. CDR3 loop: CATQLSGQTNEKLFF. For the CDR3, the DNA is TGCGCCACCCAGCTTTCCGGACAGACTAATGAAAAACTGTTTTTT.